These 21 T cell receptor beta chains were all obtained from the same sample, sequenced in a study of cytomegalovirus exposure and HLA in healthy donors (dated by TCRdb to the late 2010s). Receptor libraries were prepared by the immunoSEQ multiplex PCR assay. A mixture of 60 forward primers for TCR Vbeta segments and 13 reverse primers for TCR Jbeta segments was used in the multiplex PCR. TCRdb provides this immuneACCESS table in a form limited to in-frame rearrangements. Some clones are lacking; in checked studies, under half of them reflect an unresolved V gene, and why the rest are absent is not known. The sample contains approximately 130,000 clones, around 86% of them found a single time. Just over 8% of the sample rests with the top ten. Material: PBMCs. The receptors stem from a woman aged 50 to 60 in good health and CMV-seropositive.

This rearrangement joins TRBV7-2 to TRBJ2-7, with TRBD1 matching over 7 bases. This CDR3 spans 14 amino acids. Germline V gene data show CDR1 as SGHTA and CDR2 as FQGNSA. Trimming took 5 bases from V and 3 from J; bases not matched to a gene: 7. The CDR3 protein is CASSTRTGDYEQYF. In DNA form, the CDR3 reads TGTGCCAGCAGCACTAGGACAGGAGACTACGAGCAGTACTTC.

The table lists this clone with a count of one. The chain recombines TRBV1 with TRBJ2-1; TRBD2 is the table's D call, not checked against the DNA. TRBV1 is listed as a pseudogene. There are 15 residues in the CDR3. The CDR3 DNA reads as TGCACCAGCATCCTTGGGGGGGCCAAGTACAATGAGCAGTTCTTC. Translated: CTSILGGAKYNEQFF.

V is TRBV4-3 and J is TRBJ2-7; D unclear. V was clipped by 0 bases and J by 1 base, with 7 bases between them. Germline CDR1 and CDR2: LGHNA and YSLEER. CDR3 size: 14 residues. The CDR3 reads CASSQDTVSYEQYF. CDR3 nucleotide sequence: TGCGCCAGCAGCCAAGACACAGTTTCCTACGAGCAGTACTTC.

The chain carries TRBV7-2 and TRBJ1-2, with D possibly TRBD1 on 5 matching bases. Per germline, CDR1 SGHTA and CDR2 FQGNSA. Between the trimmed V and J ends, which lost 5 bases and 5 bases, there was a span of 12 bases. The CDR3 sequence is 13 residues long. As DNA, the CDR3 is TGTGCCAGCAGCAACGGGGGGAGATATGGCTACACCTTC. Translated, it gives CASSNGGRYGYTF.

This clone appeared a single time. The chain combines TRBV2 with TRBJ2-7; TRBD1 matches at 10 bases. The germline gives CDR1 SNHLY, CDR2 FYNNEI. The CDR3 is 16 residues long. Trimming cost V 3 bases and J 3 bases; bases outside gene matches: 8. CDR3 residues: CASSDWGTGAVYEQYF. The DNA for the CDR3 is TGTGCCAGCAGTGATTGGGGGACAGGGGCTGTCTACGAGCAGTACTTC.

The chain has TRBV5-6 and TRBJ1-5; 8 nucleotides agree with TRBD1. The germline gives CDR1 SGHDT, CDR2 YYEEEE. V gave up 4 bases and J gave up 4 bases; unmatched junction bases: 4. This CDR3 comprises 14 residues. The CDR3 spells CASSLRQGNQPQHF. DNA for the CDR3: TGTGCCAGCAGCCTGCGACAGGGGAATCAGCCCCAGCATTTT. Looking up the rest from reference TRBV5-6 and TRBJ1-5 gives the full variable domain: DAGVTQSPTHLIKTRGQQVTLRCSPKSGHDTVSWYQQALGQGPQFIFQYYEEEERQRGNFPDRFSGHQFPNYSSELNVNALLLGDSALYLCASSLRQGNQPQHFGDGTRLSIL.

DNA of the CDR3: TGTGCCAGCAGCTTAAGGGCGGGAGGCTACGAGCAGTACTTC. It codes for CASSLRAGGYEQYF. The chain recombines TRBV7-8 with TRBJ2-7, with 8 bases lining up with TRBD2. After removal of 2 bases from V and 3 bases from J, the junction contained 3 bases not matched to a gene. The CDR3 has 14 residues. Germline V gene sequence: CDR1 SGHVS, CDR2 FQNEAQ.

This chain uses TRBV25-1 with TRBJ2-7; 10 bases line up with TRBD1. The V and J ends lost 4 bases and 6 bases, in that order; junction bases with no gene match: 12. Germline V gives CDR1 MGHDK, CDR2 SYGVNS. The CDR3 totals 16 residues. The CDR3 sequence: CASSAVSGQGRSEQYF. CDR3 DNA: TGTGCCAGCAGTGCAGTCTCGGGACAGGGGAGGTCCGAGCAGTACTTC.

The V call is TRBV7-2, the J call TRBJ1-5; 7 positions agree with TRBD1. Germline values: CDR1 SGHTA, CDR2 FQGNSA. The trim removed 1 base at V and 9 bases at J, leaving 12 bases unmatched. The CDR3 runs to 16 residues. The CDR3 loop is CASSLGGTALLWPQHF. Written as DNA, the CDR3 is TGTGCCAGCAGCTTAGGTGGGACAGCTTTGCTTTGGCCCCAGCATTTT.

The CDR3 bases are TGTGCCAGCAGCGACCAGACAGGGTATATGAACACTGAAGCTTTCTTT. It translates to CASSDQTGYMNTEAFF. The V call is TRBV13, the J call TRBJ1-1; 7 bases match TRBD1. The V gene end was trimmed by 5 bases and the J gene end by 0 bases; junction bases not matched to a gene: 9. The CDR3 length is 16 residues. The germline CDR1 and CDR2 sequences are PRHDT and FYEKMQ (reference sequence).

The V gene is TRBV6-6, the J gene TRBJ2-7; D not resolved. V was clipped by 0 bases and J by 2 bases, with 8 bases between them. Germline-derived CDR1 and CDR2 are MNHNY and SVGAGI (reference sequence). There are 14 residues in the CDR3. CDR3: CASSYSGLTYEQYF. CDR3 nucleotides: TGTGCCAGCAGTTACTCTGGTCTAACCTACGAGCAGTACTTC.

V gene TRBV5-6 combines with J gene TRBJ2-5; TRBD2 matches at 7 bases. This CDR3 contains 16 residues. Trimming took 7 bases from V and 3 from J; bases not matched to a gene: 15. Germline V gene data show CDR1 as SGHDT and CDR2 as YYEEEE. The CDR3 DNA reads TGTGCCAGCTTCCTCCTTGGGTTGGGGGGGGAAGAGACCCAGTACTTC. It encodes CASFLLGLGGEETQYF.

The gene calls are TRBV6-1 and TRBJ1-4; 9 nucleotides match TRBD1. J gave up 7 bases and V 4 bases, and 10 bases lay outside the gene matches. The CDR3 length is 16 residues. Germline CDR1 is MNHNS and CDR2 is SASEGT. The CDR3 sequence is CASSATPGTGFEKLFF. In DNA form, the CDR3 reads TGTGCCAGCAGTGCTACCCCCGGGACAGGGTTTGAAAAACTGTTTTTT.

The V gene is TRBV7-6, the J gene TRBJ1-2; 9 positions match TRBD1. V lost 5 bases, J lost 2 bases, and 9 bases stayed unmatched. The CDR3 contains 16 residues. Germline V gene sequence: CDR1 SGHVS, CDR2 FNYEAQ. The CDR3 bases are TGTGCCAGCAGCCCTTCTGGCGGACAGGGGAACTATGGCTACACCTTC. It codes for CASSPSGGQGNYGYTF.

J is TRBJ1-2 and V is TRBV7-2; D remains ambiguous. CDR1 and CDR2 (germline): SGHTA, FQGNSA. V was cut by 5 bases and J by 10 bases, with 14 bases left in between. The CDR3 consists of 12 residues. DNA of the CDR3: TGTGCCAGCAGCACCCGTCCGGAGCCCTACACCTTC. Protein: CASSTRPEPYTF.

The J gene is TRBJ2-3, the V gene TRBV6-1; 7 bases map to TRBD2. Trimming took 8 bases from V and 6 from J; bases not matched to a gene: 14. In germline, CDR1 is MNHNS, CDR2 SASEGT. CDR3 size: 15 residues. CDR3 sequence reads: CASLAVRGKGDTQYF. Here the CDR3 DNA reads TGTGCCAGCTTGGCTGTGCGGGGGAAAGGGGATACGCAGTATTTT.

This clone came up once. The chain employs TRBV27 and TRBJ2-5; TRBD1 matches at 9 bases. The DNA end is more similar to TRBJ2-7, so the J call may be wrong. Germline V CDR1 and CDR2: MNHEY, SMNVEV (reference sequence). There are 15 residues in the CDR3. CDR3 nucleotide sequence: TGTGCCAGCAGTTTATCACAGGGGGCCGTGGGCGAGCAGTACTTC. This translates into CASSLSQGAVGEQYF.

This clone has just a few counts. This chain joins TRBV4-3 and TRBJ1-1; possibly TRBD1 for D (6 bases). Trimming took 1 base from V and 2 from J, leaving 11 bases between them. CDR3 length: 15 amino acids. The germline gives CDR1 LGHNA, CDR2 YSLEER. The CDR3 sequence: CASSQGGGANTEAFF. The CDR3 DNA reads as TGCGCCAGCAGCCAAGGAGGGGGGGCAAACACTGAAGCTTTCTTT.

This sequence joins TRBV2 and TRBJ2-1; tentative D call: TRBD2 (7 bases). The CDR3 has 19 amino acids. V lost 9 bases, J lost 4 bases, and 31 bases lay in between. Germline values: CDR1 SNHLY, CDR2 FYNNEI. The CDR3 DNA is TGTGCCAGTCCCCGGGGGGCAGGGGAGAGTGGGGTACGTTACAATGAGCAGTTCTTC. It translates to CASPRGAGESGVRYNEQFF.

This clone came up a few times. The rearrangement links TRBV6-6 to TRBJ1-6; 8 positions agree with TRBD1. Germline V gene sequence: CDR1 MNHNY, CDR2 SVGAGI (reference sequence). This CDR3 contains 14 residues. V shed 5 bases, J shed 6 bases, and the junction held 3 bases outside the gene matches. The CDR3 DNA reads TGTGCCAGCAGTAGAGACAGGGGTAATTCACCCCTCCACTTT. It codes for CASSRDRGNSPLHF.

The chain combines TRBV29-1 with TRBJ1-4, with 8 nucleotides matching TRBD1. The length of the CDR3 is 14 residues. Germline V gene lookup returns CDR1 SQVTM and CDR2 ANQGSEA. V lost 6 bases to trimming and J lost 8 bases; unmatched junction nucleotides: 11. The chain's CDR3 is CSVYRTGRGEKLFF. DNA of the CDR3: TGCAGCGTCTACCGGACAGGGAGGGGGGAAAAACTGTTTTTT. Using reference TRBV29-1 and TRBJ1-4 for the parts outside the CDR3, the full variable domain is SAVISQKPSRDICQRGTSLTIQCQVDSQVTMMFWYRQQPGQSLTLIATANQGSEATYESGFVIDKFPISRPNLTFSTLTVSNMSPEDSSIYLCSVYRTGRGEKLFFGSGTQLSVL.